These 12 T cell receptor beta chains share one sample of origin, sequenced in a study of T cells after yellow fever vaccination. Each CDR3 protein is one row after TCRdb ran MiXCR on the 5' RACE reads. In the table there are a few hundred thousand distinct CDR3 sequences, approximately 3.5% of which are singletons. Specimen: PBMCs, collected 15 days after the yellow fever booster vaccination. The receptors were gathered from a man aged 18 to 35 who received the YFV17D yellow fever vaccine.

This clonotype occurred many times. The genes are TRBV20-1 and TRBJ2-5; D is perhaps TRBD1 (6 bases). The CDR3 loop spans 13 amino acids. Germline lookup yields CDR1 DFQATT and CDR2 SNEGSKA (reference sequence). The germline V and J ends were trimmed by 3 bases and 2 bases, with 10 bases remaining between them. In nucleotides, the CDR3 is TGCAGTGCTAGCTCCGACAGGCAAGAGACCCAGTACTTC. It translates to CSASSDRQETQYF.

This clonotype was detected many times. The rearrangement links TRBV12-3 or TRBV12-4 to TRBJ2-2, with TRBD1 identical over 9 bases. The length of the CDR3 is 14 residues. V shed 6 bases, J shed 5 bases, and the junction held 4 bases outside the gene matches. CDR3 region: CASSPGQGTGELFF. The CDR3 DNA reads as TGTGCCAGCAGCCCGGGACAGGGTACCGGGGAGCTGTTTTTT.

The sample holds many counts of this clonotype. The rearrangement joins TRBV18 to TRBJ1-5; 9 bases match TRBD1. The trim removed 6 bases at V and 6 bases at J, leaving 12 bases unmatched. In germline, CDR1 is KGHSH, CDR2 LQKENI. The CDR3 extends over 16 amino acids. CDR3 DNA sequence: TGTGCCAGCTCCGCCATACAGGGGGCAGAGGGTCAGCCCCAGCATTTT. It codes for CASSAIQGAEGQPQHF.

This clonotype was counted ten times or more. The genes are TRBV4-3 and TRBJ2-5, with 11 bases matching TRBD1. CDR3 length: 17 residues. Germline-derived CDR1 and CDR2 are LGHNA and YSLEER. V trimming: 1 base; J trimming: 4 bases; junction bases outside the gene matches: 8. The CDR3 DNA reads TGCGCCAGCAGCCAAGTATGGGGGACAGGGGGTCGAGAGACCCAGTACTTC. It is translated as CASSQVWGTGGRETQYF.

This clonotype was counted many times. The chain is built from TRBV7-2 and TRBJ2-3; no clear D. The CDR3 sequence is 12 residues long. Trimming pared 5 bases from V and 5 bases from J, leaving 8 bases between. Germline assignment: CDR1 SGHTA and CDR2 FQGNSA. Here the CDR3 DNA reads TGTGCCAGCAGCCAACCTGAAGATACGCAGTATTTT. It yields the protein CASSQPEDTQYF.

This clonotype was counted many times. The V call is TRBV7-2, the J call TRBJ2-1; unclear D gene. CDR1 is SGHTA, CDR2 FQGNSA, per germline. V was trimmed by 5 bases and J by 0 bases, leaving 14 bases between them. The CDR3 contains 16 residues. The CDR3 region has the DNA TGTGCCAGCAGCGAAGTATGGGCCCACTCCTACAATGAGCAGTTCTTC. Translated, it gives CASSEVWAHSYNEQFF. Based on the CDR3 plus reference TRBV7-2 and TRBJ2-1, the full variable domain is GAGVSQSPSNKVTEKGKDVELRCDPISGHTALYWYRQSLGQGLEFLIYFQGNSAPDKSGLPSDRFSAERTGGSVSTLTIQRTQQEDSAVYLCASSEVWAHSYNEQFFGPGTRLTVL.

This clonotype has a count of ten or more. This sequence joins TRBV6-5 and TRBJ2-5; D is uncertain. Per germline, CDR1 MNHEY and CDR2 SVGAGI. The CDR3 runs 12 residues. The V and J ends lost 7 bases and 5 bases respectively, with 11 bases between them. Written as DNA, the CDR3 is TGTGCCAGCACCCTCCCCAGGGAGACCCAGTACTTC. It codes for CASTLPRETQYF.

In this sample, this clonotype turned up many times. The rearrangement links TRBV5-1 to TRBJ1-1; D is ambiguous. Trimming removed 4 bases at V and 3 bases at J, with 10 bases between. The length of the CDR3 is 13 residues. Germline CDR1 SGHRS, CDR2 YFSETQ. The CDR3 region has the DNA TGCGCCAGCAGCAACACGGCCGACACTGAAGCTTTCTTT. Protein sequence: CASSNTADTEAFF.

This clonotype was recorded many times. V gene TRBV20-1 combines with J gene TRBJ2-2; D unclear. The CDR3 is 13 residues long. V was trimmed by 1 base and J by 5 bases, leaving 8 bases between them. CDR1 is DFQATT and CDR2 is SNEGSKA in the germline V gene (reference sequence). The CDR3 here is CSARGIGTGELFF. CDR3 DNA: TGCAGTGCTAGAGGAATTGGAACCGGGGAGCTGTTTTTT.

This clonotype was seen a few times. This sequence joins TRBV5-1 and TRBJ2-5, with 15 bases identical to TRBD2. V lost 6 bases, J lost 5 bases, and 8 bases stayed unmatched. The CDR3 spans 16 residues. CDR1 and CDR2 from the germline V gene are SGHRS and YFSETQ. This CDR3 reads CASTRTSGGAGETQYF. DNA of the CDR3: TGCGCCAGCACCCGGACTAGCGGGGGGGCCGGGGAGACCCAGTACTTC.

This clonotype was detected many times. The V call is TRBV12-3 or TRBV12-4, the J call TRBJ2-7; tentatively, D is TRBD1 (6 bases). V gave up 5 bases and J gave up 6 bases, with 11 bases separating them. CDR3 length: 12 amino acids. The CDR3 reads CASSPPGAEQYV. The CDR3 DNA reads as TGTGCCAGCAGTCCACCAGGGGCCGAGCAGTACGTC.

This clonotype was found many times. The chain joins TRBV5-5 to TRBJ2-2, with unresolved D. The CDR3 is 14 amino acids. Germline V lookup: CDR1 SGHKS, CDR2 YYEKEE (reference sequence). With 1 base removed from V and 4 bases from J, the gap between germline ends came to 8 bases. Here the CDR3 reads CASSLLKSTGELFF. CDR3 in DNA: TGTGCCAGCAGCTTGCTCAAATCCACCGGGGAGCTGTTTTTT.